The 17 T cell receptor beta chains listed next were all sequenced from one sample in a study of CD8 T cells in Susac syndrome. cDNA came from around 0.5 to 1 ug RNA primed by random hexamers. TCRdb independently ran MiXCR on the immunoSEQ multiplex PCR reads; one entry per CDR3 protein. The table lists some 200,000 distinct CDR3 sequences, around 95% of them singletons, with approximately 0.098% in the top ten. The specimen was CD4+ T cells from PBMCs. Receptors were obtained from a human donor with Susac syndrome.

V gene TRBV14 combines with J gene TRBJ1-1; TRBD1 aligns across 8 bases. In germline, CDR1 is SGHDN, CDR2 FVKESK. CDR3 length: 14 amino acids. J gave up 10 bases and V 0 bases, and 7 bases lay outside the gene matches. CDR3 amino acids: CASSQDYNRGGAFF. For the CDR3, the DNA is TGTGCCAGCAGCCAAGATTATAACAGGGGGGGAGCTTTCTTT.

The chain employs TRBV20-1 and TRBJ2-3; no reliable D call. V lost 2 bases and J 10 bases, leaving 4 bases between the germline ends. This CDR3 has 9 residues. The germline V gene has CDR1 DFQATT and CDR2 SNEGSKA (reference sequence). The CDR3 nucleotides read TGCAGTGCTAGATCTGCGCAGTATTTT. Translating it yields CSARSAQYF.

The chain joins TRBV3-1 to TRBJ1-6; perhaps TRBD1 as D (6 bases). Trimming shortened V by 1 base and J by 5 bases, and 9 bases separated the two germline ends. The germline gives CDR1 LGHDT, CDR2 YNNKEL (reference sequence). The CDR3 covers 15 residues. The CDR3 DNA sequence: TGTGCCAGCAGCCAAGGCCAGGGGAATAATTCACCCCTCCACTTT. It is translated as CASSQGQGNNSPLHF.

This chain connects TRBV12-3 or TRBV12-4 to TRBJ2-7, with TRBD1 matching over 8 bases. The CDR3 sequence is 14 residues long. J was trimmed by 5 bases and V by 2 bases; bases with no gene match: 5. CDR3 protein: CASSLPDRADEQYF. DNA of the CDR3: TGTGCCAGCAGTTTACCGGACAGGGCAGACGAGCAGTACTTC.

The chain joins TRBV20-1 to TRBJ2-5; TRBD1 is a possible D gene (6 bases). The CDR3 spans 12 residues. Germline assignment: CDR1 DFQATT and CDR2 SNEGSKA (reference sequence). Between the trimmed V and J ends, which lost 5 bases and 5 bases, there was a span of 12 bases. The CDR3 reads CSAPGAGETQYF. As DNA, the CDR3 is TGCAGTGCTCCAGGGGCAGGGGAGACCCAGTACTTC.

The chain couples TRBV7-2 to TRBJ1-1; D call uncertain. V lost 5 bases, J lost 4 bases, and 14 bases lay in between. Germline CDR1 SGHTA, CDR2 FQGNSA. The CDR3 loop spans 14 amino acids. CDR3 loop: CASSPLRAPTEAFF. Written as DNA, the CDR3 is TGTGCCAGCAGCCCTCTCCGGGCGCCCACTGAAGCTTTCTTT. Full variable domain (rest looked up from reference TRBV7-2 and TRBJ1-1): GAGVSQSPSNKVTEKGKDVELRCDPISGHTALYWYRQSLGQGLEFLIYFQGNSAPDKSGLPSDRFSAERTGGSVSTLTIQRTQQEDSAVYLCASSPLRAPTEAFFGQGTRLTVV.

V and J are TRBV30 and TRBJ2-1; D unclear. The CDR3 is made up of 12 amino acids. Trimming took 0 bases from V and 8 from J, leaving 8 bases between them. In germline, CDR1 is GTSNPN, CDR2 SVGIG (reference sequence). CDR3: CAWSVGRYEQFF. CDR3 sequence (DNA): TGTGCCTGGAGTGTAGGTCGGTATGAGCAGTTCTTC.

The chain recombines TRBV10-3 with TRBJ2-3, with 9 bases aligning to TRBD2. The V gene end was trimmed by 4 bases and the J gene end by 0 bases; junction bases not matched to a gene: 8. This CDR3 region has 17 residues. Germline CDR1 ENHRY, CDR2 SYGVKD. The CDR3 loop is CAISGKTSGRSTDTQYF. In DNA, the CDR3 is TGTGCCATCAGTGGTAAGACTAGCGGTCGTAGCACAGATACGCAGTATTTT.

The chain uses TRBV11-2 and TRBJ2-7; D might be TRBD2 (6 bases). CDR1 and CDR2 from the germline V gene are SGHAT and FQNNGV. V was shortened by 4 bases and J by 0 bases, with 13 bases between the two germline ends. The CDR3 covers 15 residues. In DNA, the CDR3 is TGTGCCAGCAGCTCCTTCCGGGACTCCTCCTACGAGCAGTACTTC. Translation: CASSSFRDSSYEQYF.

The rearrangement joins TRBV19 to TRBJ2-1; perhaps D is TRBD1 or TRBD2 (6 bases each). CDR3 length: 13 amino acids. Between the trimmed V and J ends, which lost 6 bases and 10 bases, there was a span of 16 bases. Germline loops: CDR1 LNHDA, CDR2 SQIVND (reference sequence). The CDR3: CASSFGGPGEQFF. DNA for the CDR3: TGTGCCAGTAGCTTTGGGGGGCCGGGGGAGCAGTTCTTC.

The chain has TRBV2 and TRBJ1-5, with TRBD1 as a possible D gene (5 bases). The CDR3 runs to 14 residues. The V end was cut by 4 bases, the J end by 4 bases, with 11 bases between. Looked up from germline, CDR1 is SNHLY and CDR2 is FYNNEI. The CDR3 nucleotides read TGTGCCAGCAGTGGTTCCGGGGGGAATCAGCCCCAGCATTTT. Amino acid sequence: CASSGSGGNQPQHF.

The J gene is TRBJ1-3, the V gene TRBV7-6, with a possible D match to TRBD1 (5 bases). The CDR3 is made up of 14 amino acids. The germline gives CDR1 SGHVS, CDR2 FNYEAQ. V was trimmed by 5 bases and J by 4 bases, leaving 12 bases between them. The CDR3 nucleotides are TGTGCCAGCAGCCACAGGAGATTGGGAAACACCATATATTTT. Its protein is CASSHRRLGNTIYF.

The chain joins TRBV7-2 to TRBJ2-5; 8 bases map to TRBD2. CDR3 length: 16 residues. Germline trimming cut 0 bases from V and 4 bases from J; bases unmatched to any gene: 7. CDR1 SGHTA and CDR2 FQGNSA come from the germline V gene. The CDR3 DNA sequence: TGTGCCAGCAGCTTAGCGGGAGCGGGGGCGGGAGAGACCCAGTACTTC. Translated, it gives CASSLAGAGAGETQYF.

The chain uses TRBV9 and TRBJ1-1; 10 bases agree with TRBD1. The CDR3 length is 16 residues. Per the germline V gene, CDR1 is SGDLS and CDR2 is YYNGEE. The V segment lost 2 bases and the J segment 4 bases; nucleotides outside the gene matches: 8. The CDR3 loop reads CASSVRDRGWGTEAFF. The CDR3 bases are TGTGCCAGCAGCGTCCGGGACAGGGGATGGGGCACTGAAGCTTTCTTT.

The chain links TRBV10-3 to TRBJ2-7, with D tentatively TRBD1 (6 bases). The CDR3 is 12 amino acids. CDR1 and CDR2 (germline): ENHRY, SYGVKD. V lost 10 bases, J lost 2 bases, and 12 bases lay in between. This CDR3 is CATRDTTYEQYF. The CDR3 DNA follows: TGTGCCACCCGGGACACCACCTACGAGCAGTACTTC.

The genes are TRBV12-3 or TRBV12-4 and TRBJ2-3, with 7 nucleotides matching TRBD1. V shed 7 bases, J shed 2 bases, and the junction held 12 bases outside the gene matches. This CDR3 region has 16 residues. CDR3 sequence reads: CASTRSRQGNTDTQYF. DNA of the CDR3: TGTGCCAGCACCCGTTCCAGACAGGGAAACACAGATACGCAGTATTTT.

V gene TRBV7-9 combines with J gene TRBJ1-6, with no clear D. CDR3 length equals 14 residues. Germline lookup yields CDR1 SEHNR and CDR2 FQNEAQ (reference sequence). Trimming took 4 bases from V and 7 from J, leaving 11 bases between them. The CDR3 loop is CASSSGLRNSPLHF. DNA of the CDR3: TGTGCCAGCAGCTCCGGCCTGAGGAATTCACCCCTCCACTTT.